The 16 T cell receptor beta chains given below trace back to one sample, sequenced in a study of blood T cell repertoires in COVID-19. The data were produced by immunoSEQ multiplex PCR, yet TCRdb's version contains in-frame clones alone and is incomplete. The table records 150,000 to 200,000 clones, about four fifths of them present only once. Sequences were obtained from PBMCs or T cells enriched from blood (not recorded which). The receptors stem from a man aged 50 or older who had recovered from COVID-19.

This CDR3 reads CASSLEAHGYTF. CDR3 DNA sequence: TGTGCCAGCAGTTTGGAAGCGCATGGCTACACCTTC. The rearrangement uses TRBV12-3 or TRBV12-4 and TRBJ1-2; D remains ambiguous. The CDR3 spans 12 residues. V was cut by 3 bases and J by 6 bases, with 8 bases left in between.

This clone was counted once. The chain recombines TRBV4-2 with TRBJ2-5; 7 bases map to TRBD1. The germline V gene encodes CDR1 LGHNA and CDR2 YNFKEQ. CDR3 size: 16 residues. Germline trimming cut 4 bases from V and 2 bases from J; bases unmatched to any gene: 10. The CDR3 spells CASSPYGQALQETQYF. The CDR3 DNA sequence: TGTGCCAGCAGCCCGTATGGACAGGCGTTACAAGAGACCCAGTACTTC.

The chain links TRBV28 to TRBJ2-4; D may be TRBD2 (5 bases). CDR3 length: 11 residues. Germline CDR1 MDHEN, CDR2 SYDVKM. CDR3 nucleotide sequence: TGTGCGTCGGGAACCAAAAACATTCAGTACTTC. It specifies CASGTKNIQYF. Using reference TRBV28 and TRBJ2-4 for the parts outside the CDR3, the full variable domain is DVKVTQSSRYLVKRTGEKVFLECVQDMDHENMFWYRQDPGLGLRLIYFSYDVKMKEKGDIPEGYSVSREKKERFSLILESASTNQTSMYLCASGTKNIQYFGAGTRLSVL.

CDR3 in amino acids: CASSFLSLRTGEETQYF. The CDR3 nucleotides read TGTGCCAGCAGCTTCCTGTCTCTCCGGACAGGTGAGGAGACCCAGTACTTC. The V gene is TRBV7-9, the J gene TRBJ2-5, with 7 positions matching TRBD1. This CDR3 region has 17 residues. The germline CDR1 and CDR2 sequences are SEHNR and FQNEAQ (reference sequence). V trimming: 3 bases; J trimming: 5 bases; junction bases outside the gene matches: 15.

J is TRBJ1-3 and V is TRBV15, with TRBD1 matching 10 bases. Trimming removed 2 bases from V and 6 bases from J; junction bases left unmatched: 4. The CDR3 contains 15 residues. Germline lookup yields CDR1 LNHNV and CDR2 YYDKDF (reference sequence). In DNA, the CDR3 is TGTGCCACCAGCAGACCCGGACAGGGGGAAAACACCATATATTTT. Amino acids: CATSRPGQGENTIYF.

V is TRBV6-2 or TRBV6-3 and J is TRBJ1-2; no definite D call. CDR1 is MNHEY, CDR2 SVGEGT, per germline. This CDR3 region has 13 residues. V lost 5 bases and J lost 4, with 11 bases in between. The CDR3 spells CASSGLEGYGYTF. DNA of the CDR3: TGTGCCAGCAGTGGACTGGAAGGCTATGGCTACACCTTC.

The chain has TRBV2 and TRBJ1-2; 9 bases are shared with TRBD1. This CDR3 region has 13 residues. Germline V CDR1 and CDR2: SNHLY, FYNNEI. V gave up 9 bases and J gave up 2 bases; unmatched junction bases: 4. DNA of the CDR3: TGTGCCAGTGGACAGGGGACAAACTATGGCTACACCTTC. Protein product: CASGQGTNYGYTF.

This clone was counted only a few times. This chain joins TRBV5-4 and TRBJ1-4; 8 bases agree with TRBD1. The CDR3 is 14 residues long. The germline gives CDR1 SGHNT, CDR2 YYREEE (reference sequence). Germline trimming cut 4 bases from V and 4 bases from J; bases unmatched to any gene: 3. The CDR3 here is CASSKDRVNEKLFF. The CDR3, as DNA: TGTGCCAGCAGCAAGGACAGGGTTAATGAAAAACTGTTTTTT.

V is TRBV19 and J is TRBJ1-1, with D perhaps TRBD1 (6 bases). The CDR3 has 14 residues. V dropped 1 base and J dropped 4 bases, with 10 bases sitting between them. Per germline, CDR1 LNHDA and CDR2 SQIVND (reference sequence). CDR3 in DNA: TGTGCCAGTAGTATAGGGGTAGGGGGCACTGAAGCTTTCTTT. The encoded protein is CASSIGVGGTEAFF.

As concerns this clone: Sequence at one end of the junction differs from germline and may be a read error. The rearrangement joins TRBV7-7 to TRBJ2-1; TRBD2 matches 7 bases. CDR1 is SSHAT, CDR2 FNYEAQ, per germline (reference sequence). The length of the CDR3 is 16 residues. CDR3 loop: CASSPGPSGDYNEQFF. CDR3 DNA: TGTGCTAGCAGCCCAGGCCCCAGCGGGGACTACAATGAGCAGTTCTTC.

The chain employs TRBV6-5 and TRBJ1-1, with a weak D call TRBD1 (5 bases). Germline V lookup: CDR1 MNHEY, CDR2 SVGAGI. V lost 4 bases and J 2 bases, leaving 11 bases between the germline ends. The CDR3 spans 14 residues. The CDR3 here is CASSSPTANTEAFF. CDR3 DNA: TGTGCCAGCAGTTCCCCGACAGCTAACACTGAAGCTTTCTTT.

This clone has more than one count but fewer than ten. The gene calls are TRBV3-1 (or the pseudogene TRBV3-2) and TRBJ1-2, with a tentative D call TRBD1 (5 bases). CDR1 LGHDT and CDR2 YNNKEL come from the germline V gene (reference sequence). The V gene lost 4 bases and the J gene lost 5 bases, with 17 bases spanning the gap. This CDR3 contains 15 residues. The CDR3 sequence: CASSPGGAGIYGYTF. The CDR3 DNA reads TGTGCCAGCAGCCCGGGCGGGGCGGGGATTTATGGCTACACCTTC.

The chain couples TRBV10-1 to TRBJ1-1; perhaps TRBD1 as D (5 bases). The CDR3 is 13 amino acids. With 1 base removed from V and 5 bases from J, the gap between germline ends came to 8 bases. Germline CDR1 WNHNN, CDR2 SYGVQD (reference sequence). The CDR3, as DNA: TGCGCCAGCAGTGAGTTTCGGGGGACTGAAGCTTTCTTT. Protein sequence: CASSEFRGTEAFF.

The rearrangement links TRBV2 to TRBJ1-2; 7 bases are shared with TRBD1. This CDR3 contains 15 residues. Looked up from germline, CDR1 is SNHLY and CDR2 is FYNNEI. V shed 6 bases, J shed 7 bases, and the junction held 14 bases outside the gene matches. As DNA, the CDR3 is TGTGCCAGCAGCGGGTTGGCAGGGGGGCGTCCTGGCTACACCTTC. It codes for CASSGLAGGRPGYTF. The entire variable domain, with the rest obtained from reference TRBV2 and TRBJ1-2, is as follows: EPEVTQTPSHQVTQMGQEVILRCVPISNHLYFYWYRQILGQKVEFLVSFYNNEISEKSEIFDDQFSVERPDGSNFTLKIRSTKLEDSAMYFCASSGLAGGRPGYTFGSGTRLTVV.

This chain connects TRBV4-1 to TRBJ2-7; tentative D call: TRBD1 (5 bases). V lost 1 base and J lost 2, with 18 bases in between. This CDR3 comprises 17 residues. Germline V lookup: CDR1 MGHRA, CDR2 YSYEKL. CDR3 in amino acids: CASSQGVLGREAYEQYF. The CDR3 region has the DNA TGCGCCAGCAGCCAAGGGGTGCTTGGCAGGGAAGCCTACGAGCAGTACTTC.

V is TRBV9 and J is TRBJ2-7, with a possible D match to TRBD1 (5 bases). V dropped 7 bases and J dropped 2 bases, with 10 bases sitting between them. The CDR3 is 12 residues long. CDR1 and CDR2 (germline): SGDLS, YYNGEE. CDR3 coding DNA: TGTGCCAGCCAAGGGGAAACCTACGAGCAGTACTTC. It specifies CASQGETYEQYF. Full variable domain (remainder filled in from reference TRBV9 and TRBJ2-7): DSGVTQTPKHLITATGQRVTLRCSPRSGDLSVYWYQQSLDQGLQFLIQYYNGEERAKGNILERFSAQQFPDLHSELNLSSLELGDSALYFCASQGETYEQYFGPGTRLTVT.